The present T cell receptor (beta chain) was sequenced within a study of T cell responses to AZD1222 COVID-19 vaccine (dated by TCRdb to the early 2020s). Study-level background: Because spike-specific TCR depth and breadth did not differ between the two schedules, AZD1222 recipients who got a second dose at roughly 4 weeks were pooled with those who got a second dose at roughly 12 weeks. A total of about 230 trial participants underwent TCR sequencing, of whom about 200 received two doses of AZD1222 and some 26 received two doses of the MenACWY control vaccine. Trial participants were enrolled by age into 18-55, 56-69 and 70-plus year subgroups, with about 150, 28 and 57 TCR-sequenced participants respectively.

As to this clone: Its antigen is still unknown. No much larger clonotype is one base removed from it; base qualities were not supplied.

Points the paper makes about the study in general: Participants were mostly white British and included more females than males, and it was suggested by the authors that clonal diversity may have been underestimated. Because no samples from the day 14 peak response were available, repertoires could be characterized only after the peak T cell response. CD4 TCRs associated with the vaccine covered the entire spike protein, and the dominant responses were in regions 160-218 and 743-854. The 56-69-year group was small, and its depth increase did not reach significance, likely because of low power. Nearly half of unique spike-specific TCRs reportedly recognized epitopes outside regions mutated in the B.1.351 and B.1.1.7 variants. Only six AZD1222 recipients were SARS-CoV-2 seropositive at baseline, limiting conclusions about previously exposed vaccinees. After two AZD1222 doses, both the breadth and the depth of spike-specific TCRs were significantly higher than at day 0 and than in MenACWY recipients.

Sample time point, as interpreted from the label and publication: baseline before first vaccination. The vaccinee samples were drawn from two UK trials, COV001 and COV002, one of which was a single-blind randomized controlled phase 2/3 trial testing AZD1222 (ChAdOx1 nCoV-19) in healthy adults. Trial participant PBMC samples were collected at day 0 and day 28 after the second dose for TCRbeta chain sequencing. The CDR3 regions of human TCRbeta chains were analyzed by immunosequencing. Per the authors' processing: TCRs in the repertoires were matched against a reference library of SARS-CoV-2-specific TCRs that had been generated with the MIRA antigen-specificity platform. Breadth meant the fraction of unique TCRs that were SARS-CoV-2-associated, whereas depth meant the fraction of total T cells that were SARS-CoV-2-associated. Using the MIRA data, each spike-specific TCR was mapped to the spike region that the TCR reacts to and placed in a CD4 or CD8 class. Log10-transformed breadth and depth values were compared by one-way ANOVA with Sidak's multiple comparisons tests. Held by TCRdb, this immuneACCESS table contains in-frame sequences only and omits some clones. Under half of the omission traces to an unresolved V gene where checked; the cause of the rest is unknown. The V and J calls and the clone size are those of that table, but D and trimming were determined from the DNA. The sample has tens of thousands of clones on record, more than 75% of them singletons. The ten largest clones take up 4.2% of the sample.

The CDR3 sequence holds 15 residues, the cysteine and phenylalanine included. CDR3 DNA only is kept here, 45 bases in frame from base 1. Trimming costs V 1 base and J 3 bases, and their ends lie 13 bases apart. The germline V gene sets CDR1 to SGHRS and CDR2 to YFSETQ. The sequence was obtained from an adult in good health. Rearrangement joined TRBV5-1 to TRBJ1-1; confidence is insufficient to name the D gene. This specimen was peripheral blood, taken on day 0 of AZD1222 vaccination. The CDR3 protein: CASSLRPGRDTEAFF. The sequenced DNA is TGCGCCAGCAGCTTGCGTCCGGGAAGAGACACTGAAGCTTTCTTT.